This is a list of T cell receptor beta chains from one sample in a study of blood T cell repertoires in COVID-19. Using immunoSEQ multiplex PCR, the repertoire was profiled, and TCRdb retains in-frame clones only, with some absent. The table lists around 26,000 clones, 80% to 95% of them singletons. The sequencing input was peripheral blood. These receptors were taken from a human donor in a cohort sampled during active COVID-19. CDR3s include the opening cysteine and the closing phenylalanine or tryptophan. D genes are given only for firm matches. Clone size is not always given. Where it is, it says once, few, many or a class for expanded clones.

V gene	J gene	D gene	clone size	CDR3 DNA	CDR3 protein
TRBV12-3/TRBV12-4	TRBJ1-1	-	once	TGTGCCAGCAGTAACTTGATGAACACTGAAGCTTTCTTT	CASSNLMNTEAFF
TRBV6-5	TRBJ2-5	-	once	TGTGCCAGCAGAGACGAGGGTAGGGGGGAGACCCAGTACTTC	CASRDEGRGETQYF
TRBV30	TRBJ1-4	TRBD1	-	TGTGCCTGTTACCGGGACAGGGGGCGTTATGAAAAACTGTTTTTT	CACYRDRGRYEKLFF
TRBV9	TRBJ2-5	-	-	TGTGCCAGCAGTGGACAAATGGGAGAGACCCAGTACTTC	CASSGQMGETQYF
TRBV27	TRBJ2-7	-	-	TGTGCCAGCAGTTTAGGCAGGTCCCACGAGCAGTACTTC	CASSLGRSHEQYF
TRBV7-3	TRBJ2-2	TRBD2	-	TGTGCCAGCAGCTTAATGCCAGTCATAGGACTAGCGAGCACCGGGGAGCTGTTTTTT	CASSLMPVIGLASTGELFF
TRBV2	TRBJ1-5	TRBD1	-	TGTGCCAGCAGTAGGGACAGGGAAAAGGGTCAGCCCCAGCATTTT	CASSRDREKGQPQHF
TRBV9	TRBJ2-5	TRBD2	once	TGTGCCAGCAGCGTAGCTAGCGGTGAAGAGACCCAGTACTTC	CASSVASGEETQYF
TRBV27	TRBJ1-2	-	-	TGTGCCAGCAGTTATGCCCGGGATTCTAACTATGGCTACACCTTC	CASSYARDSNYGYTF
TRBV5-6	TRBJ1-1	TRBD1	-	TGTGCCAGCAGCTGGGCAGGGGGGAACACTGAAGCTTTCTTT	CASSWAGGNTEAFF
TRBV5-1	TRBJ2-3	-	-	TGCGCCAGCAGCCCCGGGACTAGCACAGATACGCAGTATTTT	CASSPGTSTDTQYF
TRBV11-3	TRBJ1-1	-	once	TGTGCCAGCAGCTTAAGCGATATCTCAGGGACTGAAGCTTTCTTT	CASSLSDISGTEAFF
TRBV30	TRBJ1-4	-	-	TGTGCCTGGAGTGTACCGGTATCGGGGGGAGGCGAAAAACTGTTTTTT	CAWSVPVSGGGEKLFF
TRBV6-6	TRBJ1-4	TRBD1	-	TGTGCCAGCAGTTCTAACGACAGGGGCGAACTGTTTTTT	CASSSNDRGELFF
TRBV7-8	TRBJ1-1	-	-	TGTGCCAGCAGCTTAGCTAGCCCAGGGGTGAACACTGAAGCTTTCTTT	CASSLASPGVNTEAFF
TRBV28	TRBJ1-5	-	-	TGTGCCAGCAGTACGGGTGGAGGGATCCTTCCCCATAGCAATCAGCCCCAGCATTTT	CASSTGGGILPHSNQPQHF
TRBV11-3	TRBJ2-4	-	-	TGTGCCAGCAGCTTTAAGCTAGCCAAAAACATTCAGTACTTC	CASSFKLAKNIQYF
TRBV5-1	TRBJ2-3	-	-	TGCGCCAGCAGCCTGCTAAGTACTAGCACAGATACGCAGTATTTT	CASSLLSTSTDTQYF
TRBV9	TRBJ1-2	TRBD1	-	TGTGCCAGCAGCGGTGGACAGGGGTTCGGCTATGGCTACACCTTC	CASSGGQGFGYGYTF
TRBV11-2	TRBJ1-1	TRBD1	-	TGTGCCAGCAGTCGAGGACAGGGTGGCCGGGGCGCTGAAGCTTTCTTT	CASSRGQGGRGAEAFF
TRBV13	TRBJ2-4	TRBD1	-	TGTGCCAGCAGCCCGGGACAGGGGGTGACCAAAAACATTCAGTACTTC	CASSPGQGVTKNIQYF
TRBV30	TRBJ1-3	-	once	TGTGCCTGGACGGGAGGGGCCTCTGGAAACACCATATATTTT	CAWTGGASGNTIYF
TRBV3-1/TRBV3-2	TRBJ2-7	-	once	TGTGCCAGCAGCATAGGACAGCCTCGCGAGCAGTACTTC	CASSIGQPREQYF
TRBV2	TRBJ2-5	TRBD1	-	TGTGCCAGCAGTTACAATTCAGGGGGTGGGGAGACCCAGTACTTC	CASSYNSGGGETQYF
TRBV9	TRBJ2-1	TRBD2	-	TGTGCCAGCAGCGCCTTAGCGGGGGCTCTTCCAACCAATGAGCAGTTCTTC	CASSALAGALPTNEQFF
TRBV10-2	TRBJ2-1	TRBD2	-	TGCGCCAGCAGAAGGACTAGCGGCTCCTACAATGAGCAGTTCTTC	CASRRTSGSYNEQFF
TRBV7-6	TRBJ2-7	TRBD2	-	TGTGCCAGCAGCTTAGCGCTAATGGGGGGGGCCTACGAGCAGTACTTC	CASSLALMGGAYEQYF
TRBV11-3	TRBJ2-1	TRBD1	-	TGTGCCAGCAGTCAAGCTTGGACAGGGGGGGTCTCCTACAATGAGCAGTTCTTC	CASSQAWTGGVSYNEQFF
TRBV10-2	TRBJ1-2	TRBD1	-	TGCGCCAGCAGTACCTCGGGACAGGGAACCTACACCTTC	CASSTSGQGTYTF
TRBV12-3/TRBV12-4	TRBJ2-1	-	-	TGTGCCAGCGGTCGCGGATACAATGAGCAGTTCTTC	CASGRGYNEQFF
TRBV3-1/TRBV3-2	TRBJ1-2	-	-	TGTGCCAGCAGCCCCATCGCGGGGGCGAGTGGCTACACCTTC	CASSPIAGASGYTF
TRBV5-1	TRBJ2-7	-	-	TGCGCCAGCAGCCCTCAGGGCCCCTACGAGCAGTACTTC	CASSPQGPYEQYF
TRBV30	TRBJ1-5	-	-	TGTGCCTGGAGTGTAAGTATGAGGCAGCCCCAGCATTTT	CAWSVSMRQPQHF
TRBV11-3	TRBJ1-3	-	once	TGTGCCAGCAGCCAGTTACAGGGTACTGGAAACACCATATATTTT	CASSQLQGTGNTIYF
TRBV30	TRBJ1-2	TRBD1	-	TGTGCCGGGACAGGGAATAACTATGGCTACACCTTC	CAGTGNNYGYTF